This is a list of T cell receptor beta chains from one sample in a study of CD8 T cells in Susac syndrome. TCRdb used MiXCR to reprocess the immunoSEQ multiplex PCR reads, holding one entry per CDR3 protein. The sample lists around 220,000 distinct CDR3 sequences; 90% to 95% were seen once. The sample was CD8+ T cells from PBMCs. These receptors came from a human donor with multiple sclerosis. Both conserved end residues are part of each CDR3. Fields, in order: J gene, CDR3 length, clone size, D gene, V gene, CDR3 protein, CDR3 DNA. D genes are given only for firm matches. Clone size is stated in some rows and not others, as once, few, many or a class when expanded.

J: TRBJ2-3; length: 14; size: -; D: -; V: TRBV6-5; CDR3: CASSGAGPPDTQYF; DNA: TGTGCCAGCAGCGGGGCAGGTCCCCCAGATACGCAGTATTTT
J: TRBJ2-7; length: 15; size: -; D: -; V: TRBV4-1; CDR3: CASSPLLLGSYEQYF; DNA: TGCGCCAGCAGCCCGCTTCTGCTTGGGTCCTACGAGCAGTACTTC
J: TRBJ1-4; length: 15; size: -; D: -; V: TRBV20-1; CDR3: CSARDGDDSNEKLFF; DNA: TGCAGTGCTAGAGATGGGGACGATTCTAATGAAAAACTGTTTTTT
J: TRBJ2-2; length: 16; size: -; D: TRBD2; V: TRBV12-3/TRBV12-4; CDR3: CASTRTSGTNTGELFF; DNA: TGTGCCAGCACCAGGACTAGCGGAACGAACACCGGGGAGCTGTTTTTT
J: TRBJ2-1; length: 15; size: -; D: TRBD1; V: TRBV5-4; CDR3: CASSFRTGRFNEQFF; DNA: TGTGCCAGCAGCTTCCGGACAGGGAGGTTCAATGAGCAGTTCTTC
J: TRBJ1-1; length: 14; size: -; D: -; V: TRBV7-9; CDR3: CASSFADMNTEAFF; DNA: TGTGCCAGCAGCTTCGCCGATATGAACACTGAAGCTTTCTTT
J: TRBJ1-2; length: 16; size: -; D: -; V: TRBV4-2; CDR3: CASSQETLGIPPGYTF; DNA: TGTGCCAGCAGCCAAGAAACTCTAGGAATTCCACCGGGCTACACCTTC
J: TRBJ1-2; length: 16; size: -; D: TRBD1; V: TRBV29-1; CDR3: CSVEDKGQALNYGYTF; DNA: TGCAGCGTTGAAGATAAGGGACAGGCCCTCAACTATGGCTACACCTTC
J: TRBJ2-7; length: 13; size: -; D: -; V: TRBV29-1; CDR3: CSVVIVGAYEQYF; DNA: TGCAGCGTCGTCATCGTCGGGGCCTACGAGCAGTACTTC
J: TRBJ2-7; length: 13; size: -; D: -; V: TRBV6-2/TRBV6-3; CDR3: CASSWGHLYEQYF; DNA: TGTGCCAGCAGTTGGGGACATCTTTACGAGCAGTACTTC
J: TRBJ1-2; length: 16; size: -; D: -; V: TRBV6-2/TRBV6-3; CDR3: CASSETGPPSTYGYTF; DNA: TGTGCCAGCAGCGAGACCGGGCCTCCTTCAACCTATGGCTACACCTTC
J: TRBJ2-3; length: 16; size: -; D: TRBD2; V: TRBV27; CDR3: CASSLTSGTSTDTQYF; DNA: TGTGCCAGCAGTTTAACTAGCGGGACGAGCACAGATACGCAGTATTTT
J: TRBJ2-3; length: 16; size: -; D: -; V: TRBV9; CDR3: CASSGNERVSTDTQYF; DNA: TGTGCCAGCAGCGGGAATGAGCGGGTGAGCACAGATACGCAGTATTTT
J: TRBJ1-2; length: 15; size: -; D: TRBD1; V: TRBV4-1; CDR3: CASSHGQTGSYGYTF; DNA: TGCGCCAGCAGCCATGGACAGACAGGGAGCTATGGCTACACCTTC
J: TRBJ2-1; length: 15; size: -; D: TRBD2; V: TRBV3-1; CDR3: CASSHALAAYNEQFF; DNA: TGTGCCAGCAGCCATGCACTAGCGGCTTACAATGAGCAGTTCTTC
J: TRBJ1-6; length: 16; size: -; D: -; V: TRBV10-3; CDR3: CAISAAGLSYNSPLHF; DNA: TGTGCCATCAGTGCGGCGGGACTCTCCTATAATTCACCCCTCCACTTT
J: TRBJ2-1; length: 15; size: once; D: TRBD2; V: TRBV9; CDR3: CASSETSGRASEQFF; DNA: TGTGCCAGCAGCGAGACTAGCGGGAGGGCGAGTGAGCAGTTCTTC
J: TRBJ1-1; length: 15; size: once; D: -; V: TRBV7-9; CDR3: CASSARLTVNTEAFF; DNA: TGTGCCAGCAGCGCACGCCTAACAGTTAACACTGAAGCTTTCTTT
J: TRBJ2-7; length: 17; size: once; D: TRBD1; V: TRBV4-3; CDR3: CASSQEWGTGPSYEQYF; DNA: TGCGCCAGCAGCCAAGAATGGGGGACAGGGCCATCCTACGAGCAGTACTTC
J: TRBJ2-2; length: 14; size: -; D: -; V: TRBV27; CDR3: CASSLGGPTGELFF; DNA: TGTGCCAGCAGTTTAGGGGGACCCACCGGGGAGCTGTTTTTT
J: TRBJ2-7; length: 18; size: -; D: -; V: TRBV3-1; CDR3: CASSQITTGRSASYEQYF; DNA: TGTGCCAGCAGCCAAATAACCACAGGGAGAAGCGCCTCCTACGAGCAGTACTTC
J: TRBJ1-1; length: 11; size: -; D: -; V: TRBV29-1; CDR3: CSVEDLSEAFF; DNA: TGCAGCGTTGAAGATCTTTCTGAAGCTTTCTTT
J: TRBJ1-6; length: 14; size: -; D: -; V: TRBV2; CDR3: CASWEGSWDSPLHF; DNA: TGTGCCAGCTGGGAGGGTTCCTGGGATTCACCCCTCCACTTT
J: TRBJ2-5; length: 14; size: -; D: -; V: TRBV4-1; CDR3: CASSLGRLQETQYF; DNA: TGCGCCAGCAGCCTTGGGCGGCTCCAAGAGACCCAGTACTTC
J: TRBJ2-3; length: 16; size: once; D: TRBD2; V: TRBV27; CDR3: CASSSETSGSPDTQYF; DNA: TGTGCCAGCAGTTCCGAGACTAGCGGGAGCCCAGATACGCAGTATTTT
J: TRBJ1-1; length: 13; size: once; D: -; V: TRBV6-5; CDR3: CASRRARNTEAFF; DNA: TGTGCCAGCAGGCGGGCGAGGAACACTGAAGCTTTCTTT
J: TRBJ1-1; length: 14; size: -; D: -; V: TRBV12-3/TRBV12-4; CDR3: CASSLDSMNTEAFF; DNA: TGTGCCAGCAGTTTGGACAGTATGAACACTGAAGCTTTCTTT
J: TRBJ2-7; length: 13; size: -; D: -; V: TRBV7-8; CDR3: CASSWDPAYEQYF; DNA: TGTGCCAGCAGCTGGGATCCCGCCTACGAGCAGTACTTC
J: TRBJ2-5; length: 16; size: -; D: -; V: TRBV15; CDR3: CATSRDTGNWQETQYF; DNA: TGTGCCACCAGCAGAGATACCGGCAACTGGCAAGAGACCCAGTACTTC
J: TRBJ2-5; length: 16; size: -; D: -; V: TRBV9; CDR3: CASSAEGGHGRETQYF; DNA: TGTGCCAGCAGCGCGGAGGGGGGCCACGGGCGCGAGACCCAGTACTTC
J: TRBJ2-6; length: 16; size: -; D: -; V: TRBV9; CDR3: CASSAGQLSGANVLTF; DNA: TGTGCCAGCAGCGCGGGACAACTCTCTGGGGCCAACGTCCTGACTTTC
J: TRBJ2-7; length: 13; size: -; D: -; V: TRBV5-8; CDR3: CASSLPELYEQYF; DNA: TGTGCCAGCAGCTTGCCTGAACTCTACGAGCAGTACTTC
J: TRBJ2-7; length: 15; size: -; D: TRBD2; V: TRBV4-1; CDR3: CASSAWGSGSDEQYF; DNA: TGCGCCAGCAGCGCTTGGGGTAGCGGGAGCGACGAGCAGTACTTC
J: TRBJ2-2; length: 15; size: -; D: -; V: TRBV19; CDR3: CASSTGTPNTGELFF; DNA: TGTGCCAGTAGTACCGGGACCCCCAACACCGGGGAGCTGTTTTTT
J: TRBJ2-7; length: 14; size: -; D: -; V: TRBV28; CDR3: CASSLASRSNEQYF; DNA: TGTGCCAGCAGTTTGGCCTCGCGGTCGAACGAGCAGTACTTC
J: TRBJ2-7; length: 17; size: -; D: TRBD1; V: TRBV14; CDR3: CASSPLGPGQGFYEQYF; DNA: TGTGCCAGCAGCCCATTAGGGCCGGGACAGGGGTTCTACGAGCAGTACTTC
J: TRBJ1-1; length: 15; size: -; D: TRBD1; V: TRBV7-9; CDR3: CASSLWDRGDTEAFF; DNA: TGTGCCAGCAGCTTATGGGACAGGGGAGACACTGAAGCTTTCTTT
J: TRBJ2-2; length: 16; size: -; D: TRBD2; V: TRBV6-1; CDR3: CASIQTSGGFTGELFF; DNA: TGTGCCAGCATACAAACTAGCGGGGGGTTCACCGGGGAGCTGTTTTTT
J: TRBJ2-2; length: 16; size: -; D: TRBD1; V: TRBV25-1; CDR3: CASEEDRGKNTGELFF; DNA: TGTGCCAGCGAGGAGGACAGGGGGAAGAACACCGGGGAGCTGTTTTTT
J: TRBJ2-3; length: 15; size: -; D: TRBD2; V: TRBV6-1; CDR3: CASSEVRGGSRTQYF; DNA: TGTGCCAGCAGTGAGGTGCGGGGGGGCTCTCGAACGCAGTATTTT
J: TRBJ1-1; length: 15; size: -; D: -; V: TRBV3-1; CDR3: CASSQDEEMNTEAFF; DNA: TGTGCCAGCAGCCAAGATGAGGAAATGAACACTGAAGCTTTCTTT
J: TRBJ1-5; length: 13; size: -; D: -; V: TRBV4-3; CDR3: CASSQDLLWPQHF; DNA: TGCGCCAGCAGCCAAGATTTATTATGGCCCCAGCATTTT
J: TRBJ1-2; length: 15; size: -; D: -; V: TRBV5-1; CDR3: CASRPADALNYGYTF; DNA: TGCGCCAGCAGACCTGCGGACGCGCTCAACTATGGCTACACCTTC
J: TRBJ2-2; length: 13; size: -; D: -; V: TRBV19; CDR3: CASEEPITGELFF; DNA: TGTGCCAGTGAAGAACCGATCACCGGGGAGCTGTTTTTT
J: TRBJ2-5; length: 14; size: -; D: -; V: TRBV4-3; CDR3: CASSQDNSEETQYF; DNA: TGCGCCAGCAGCCAAGATAATAGCGAAGAGACCCAGTACTTC
J: TRBJ2-1; length: 16; size: -; D: -; V: TRBV18; CDR3: CASSPSGREQYNEQFF; DNA: TGTGCCAGCTCACCGTCAGGCCGGGAGCAATACAATGAGCAGTTCTTC
J: TRBJ2-5; length: 13; size: -; D: -; V: TRBV7-9; CDR3: CASSLVGLETQYF; DNA: TGTGCCAGCAGCTTAGTAGGCTTGGAGACCCAGTACTTC
J: TRBJ1-2; length: 14; size: -; D: TRBD1; V: TRBV27; CDR3: CASSSSGGGYGYTF; DNA: TGTGCCAGCAGTTCTTCAGGGGGCGGGTATGGCTACACCTTC
J: TRBJ2-7; length: 13; size: -; D: -; V: TRBV2; CDR3: CASSWPPDHEQYF; DNA: TGTGCCAGCAGTTGGCCCCCGGACCACGAGCAGTACTTC
J: TRBJ1-1; length: 15; size: -; D: TRBD1; V: TRBV30; CDR3: CAWSRSRTGYAEAFF; DNA: TGTGCCTGGAGTAGGAGCCGGACAGGGTACGCTGAAGCTTTCTTT
J: TRBJ2-7; length: 17; size: -; D: -; V: TRBV7-2; CDR3: CASSLEDPGMVVDEQYF; DNA: TGTGCCAGCAGCTTAGAGGACCCTGGAATGGTGGTTGACGAGCAGTACTTC
J: TRBJ1-5; length: 13; size: -; D: -; V: TRBV20-1; CDR3: CSGRTDNNQPQHF; DNA: TGCAGTGGGAGGACAGACAACAATCAGCCCCAGCATTTT
J: TRBJ1-1; length: 13; size: -; D: -; V: TRBV27; CDR3: CASSLYLNTEAFF; DNA: TGTGCCAGCAGTTTATACTTGAACACTGAAGCTTTCTTT
J: TRBJ1-1; length: 15; size: -; D: TRBD1; V: TRBV7-2; CDR3: CASSLGQGLNTEAFF; DNA: TGTGCCAGCAGCTTAGGACAGGGTTTGAACACTGAAGCTTTCTTT
J: TRBJ1-5; length: 13; size: few; D: -; V: TRBV5-1; CDR3: CASSPEGNQPQHF; DNA: TGCGCCAGCAGCCCGGAGGGCAATCAGCCCCAGCATTTT
J: TRBJ2-7; length: 11; size: -; D: -; V: TRBV27; CDR3: CASRGRVEQYF; DNA: TGTGCCAGCAGGGGGCGAGTAGAGCAGTACTTC
J: TRBJ1-1; length: 16; size: -; D: -; V: TRBV29-1; CDR3: CSVDWSAGAMNTEAFF; DNA: TGCAGCGTTGATTGGTCGGCAGGAGCGATGAACACTGAAGCTTTCTTT
J: TRBJ2-3; length: 15; size: -; D: -; V: TRBV3-1; CDR3: CASSPQYQGTDTQYF; DNA: TGTGCCAGCAGCCCACAGTATCAGGGGACAGATACGCAGTATTTT
J: TRBJ2-7; length: 16; size: -; D: -; V: TRBV7-2; CDR3: CASSLNSGTKTYEQYF; DNA: TGTGCCAGCAGCTTAAACTCAGGGACGAAAACCTACGAGCAGTACTTC
J: TRBJ1-1; length: 14; size: -; D: -; V: TRBV6-1; CDR3: CASRIQESVTEAFF; DNA: TGTGCCAGCAGGATACAGGAGTCCGTAACTGAAGCTTTCTTT